Each of the 28 T cell receptor beta chains below was sequenced from the same sample in a study of blood T cells in healthy people across ages. A sample-barcoded 5' primer and a J-beta primer mix were used in a second PCR of roughly 7 to 11 cycles. TCRdb called the 5' RACE reads again in MiXCR, with one record for every CDR3 protein. The table lists hundreds of thousands of distinct CDR3 sequences, less than 40% of them singletons. What was sequenced was blood. The origin of the receptors is a woman of 80 years or more in good health.

This sequence joins TRBV20-1 and TRBJ1-1; D is uncertain. The CDR3 loop spans 13 amino acids. V was shortened by 3 bases and J by 8 bases, with 16 bases between the two germline ends. CDR1 is DFQATT and CDR2 is SNEGSKA in the germline V gene (reference sequence). Written as DNA, the CDR3 is TGCAGTGCTAGTCGGCAGACAAAAAACGAAGCTTTCTTT. Encoded protein: CSASRQTKNEAFF.

The chain links TRBV4-3 to TRBJ2-3; no clear D gene. CDR3 length: 13 residues. Germline V gene sequence: CDR1 LGHNA, CDR2 YSLEER. V shed 1 base and J shed 2 bases, with 4 bases lying between them. The CDR3, as DNA: TGCGCCAGCAGCCAAGGCCACACAGATACGCAGTATTTT. It codes for CASSQGHTDTQYF.

This clonotype was seen more than once but under ten times. V and J are TRBV7-2 and TRBJ1-6; D perhaps matches TRBD1 (6 bases). CDR3 length equals 13 residues. The V end was cut by 2 bases, the J end by 11 bases, with 10 bases between. Germline CDR1 is SGHTA and CDR2 is FQGNSA. The CDR3 sequence: CASSLQGSPPLHF. CDR3 DNA sequence: TGTGCCAGCAGCTTACAGGGGAGCCCACCCCTCCACTTT.

This clonotype was seen just once. A junction boundary mismatches the germline segment, possibly from a read error. The V gene is TRBV3-1, the J gene TRBJ2-2; the D gene is possibly TRBD2 (5 bases). Germline V lookup: CDR1 LGHDT, CDR2 YNNKEL (reference sequence). The CDR3 runs to 14 residues. CDR3 nucleotides: TGTGCCAGCAGCCAAGTAAGGAACACCGGGGAACTGTTTTTT. This translates into CASSQVRNTGELFF.

This clonotype has at least ten counts. The chain joins TRBV30 to TRBJ2-1, with 7 bases that match TRBD2. The germline V gene encodes CDR1 GTSNPN and CDR2 SVGIG (reference sequence). This CDR3 contains 12 residues. The V gene end was trimmed by 8 bases and the J gene end by 3 bases; junction bases not matched to a gene: 4. CDR3: CAGGGDYNEQFF. The CDR3 DNA is TGTGCCGGGGGGGGGGACTACAATGAGCAGTTCTTC.

This clonotype was detected ten times or more. This chain joins TRBV11-2 and TRBJ2-5; D not resolved. Germline CDR1 and CDR2: SGHAT and FQNNGV. The CDR3 length is 13 residues. The V gene lost 2 bases and the J gene lost 1 base, with 5 bases spanning the gap. The CDR3 reads CASSLQIQETQYF. CDR3 in DNA: TGTGCCAGCAGCTTACAAATCCAAGAGACCCAGTACTTC. The full variable domain, in which reference TRBV11-2 and TRBJ2-5 provide the parts outside the CDR3, is EAGVAQSPRYKIIEKRQSVAFWCNPISGHATLYWYQQILGQGPKLLIQFQNNGVVDDSQLPKDRFSAERLKGVDSTLKIQPAKLEDSAVYLCASSLQIQETQYFGPGTRLLVL.

As concerns this clonotype: This clone may be a read error of a much larger clone one base away. The J gene is TRBJ1-2, the V gene TRBV7-2; D gene uncertain. The germline V and J ends were trimmed by 5 bases and 4 bases, with 14 bases remaining between them. Germline loops: CDR1 SGHTA, CDR2 FQGNSA. The CDR3 has 14 amino acids. CDR3 in amino acids: CASSLSSGCYGYTF. The CDR3 DNA sequence: TGTGCCAGCAGCCTCTCCTCAGGCTGCTATGGCTACACCTTC.

This clonotype was recorded once. V and J are TRBV5-6 and TRBJ2-2; 10 positions match TRBD1. Germline assignment: CDR1 SGHDT and CDR2 YYEEEE. CDR3 length: 16 amino acids. The ends lost 3 bases at V and 4 bases at J; junction bases unmatched: 6. The CDR3 nucleotides are TGTGCCAGCAGCTACTCCGGGACAGGGGTCACCGGGGAGCTGTTTTTT. It specifies CASSYSGTGVTGELFF.

This clonotype has a count of ten or more. The rearrangement joins TRBV28 to TRBJ2-5; maybe TRBD1 (5 bases). Per germline, CDR1 MDHEN and CDR2 SYDVKM. Trimming took off 5 bases at V and 4 bases at J, with 20 bases between the two ends. The CDR3 has 16 residues. The chain's CDR3 is CASSHRTIQGRETQYF. CDR3 nucleotide sequence: TGTGCCAGCAGTCACCGGACAATCCAGGGCCGAGAGACCCAGTACTTC.

The genes are TRBV2 and TRBJ1-5; the D is unclear. This CDR3 is built from 15 residues. The germline V gene encodes CDR1 SNHLY and CDR2 FYNNEI. Trimming removed 1 base at V and 0 bases at J, with 7 bases between. The CDR3 sequence: CASSEVSYSNQPQHF. DNA for the CDR3: TGTGCCAGCAGTGAAGTAAGTTATAGCAATCAGCCCCAGCATTTT.

V is TRBV5-6 and J is TRBJ2-1; tentatively, D is TRBD1 (6 bases). Per the germline V gene, CDR1 is SGHDT and CDR2 is YYEEEE. The CDR3 covers 14 residues. Trimming pared 0 bases from V and 3 bases from J, leaving 7 bases between. CDR3 DNA: TGTGCCAGCAGCTTGGCAGGGGTCTACAATGAGCAGTTCTTC. It codes for CASSLAGVYNEQFF.

In the case of this clonotype: Possible read error: a much larger clone is one base away. V usage is TRBV6-5 and J usage is TRBJ2-4; D is possibly TRBD2 (5 bases). The CDR3 length is 13 residues. Germline CDR1 reads MNHEY; CDR2 reads SVGAGI. V was shortened by 6 bases and J by 13 bases, with 19 bases between the two germline ends. CDR3 DNA sequence: TGTGCCAGCAGAGACACAGTGATGGGAGAGCAGTACTTC. Encoded protein: CASRDTVMGEQYF.

In this sample, this clonotype turned up many times. The V gene is TRBV12-3 or TRBV12-4, the J gene TRBJ2-7; TRBD2 matches 7 bases. Trimming removed 4 bases from V and 3 bases from J; junction bases left unmatched: 6. The length of the CDR3 is 14 residues. The CDR3: CASSYRLAGYEQYF. For the CDR3, the DNA is TGTGCCAGCAGTTACCGGTTAGCGGGCTACGAGCAGTACTTC.

The rearrangement links TRBV20-1 to TRBJ2-1; 12 bases match TRBD2. Germline V lookup: CDR1 DFQATT, CDR2 SNEGSKA (reference sequence). The CDR3 covers 14 residues. V gave up 6 bases and J gave up 6 bases; unmatched junction bases: 6. CDR3 loop: CSATGTSGSNEQFF. CDR3 DNA sequence: TGCAGTGCCACCGGGACTAGCGGGTCCAATGAGCAGTTCTTC.

This clonotype has just one count. The chain employs TRBV10-1 and TRBJ2-1, with D possibly matching TRBD1 (6 bases). CDR1 is WNHNN and CDR2 is SYGVQD in the germline V gene (reference sequence). This CDR3 is built from 13 residues. V was shortened by 4 bases and J by 3 bases, with 7 bases between the two germline ends. CDR3: CASSADSYNEQFF. CDR3 nucleotide sequence: TGCGCCAGCAGTGCGGACAGCTACAATGAGCAGTTCTTC.

The chain joins TRBV7-3 to TRBJ1-1; weak D call: TRBD1 (5 bases). The CDR3 loop spans 13 amino acids. Trimming removed 5 bases at V and 3 bases at J, with 10 bases between. Germline V gene lookup returns CDR1 SGHTA and CDR2 FQGTGA. In DNA form, the CDR3 reads TGTGCCAGCAGCCACGACAGATACACTGAAGCTTTCTTT. Residues: CASSHDRYTEAFF.

This clonotype was detected a few times. CDR3 protein: CASSPQAGGPETQYF. CDR3 coding DNA: TGTGCCAGCAGCCCCCAAGCGGGGGGGCCAGAGACCCAGTACTTC. The chain employs TRBV7-2 and TRBJ2-5; the match to TRBD2 covers 10 bases. There are 15 residues in the CDR3. The J segment lost 4 bases and the V segment lost 5 bases, leaving 7 bases of the junction unmatched. The germline V gene encodes CDR1 SGHTA and CDR2 FQGNSA.

This clonotype was seen just once. The gene calls are TRBV5-1 and TRBJ2-5, with 9 bases matching TRBD2. CDR1 SGHRS and CDR2 YFSETQ come from the germline V gene. This CDR3 spans 14 amino acids. J lost 11 bases, V lost 0 bases, and 8 bases had no gene match. DNA for the CDR3: TGCGCCAGCAGCTTGGGACTAGCGGACAAGGAGCAGTACTTC. Residues: CASSLGLADKEQYF. The variable domain in full, completed from reference TRBV5-1 and TRBJ2-5, reads KAGVTQTPRYLIKTRGQQVTLSCSPISGHRSVSWYQQTPGQGLQFLFEYFSETQRNKGNFPGRFSGRQFSNSRSEMNVSTLELGDSALYLCASSLGLADKEQYFGPGTRLLVL.

Comment on this clonotype: This may stem from a read error, because a much larger clone lies one nucleotide away. The chain has TRBV7-2 and TRBJ2-1, with 9 nucleotides matching TRBD2. This CDR3 contains 14 residues. CDR1 and CDR2 (germline): SGHTA, FQGNSA. Trimming cost V 4 bases and J 6 bases; bases outside gene matches: 4. CDR3 bases: TGTGCCAGCAGCTGCCTAGCGGGAAGCAATGAGCAGTTCTTC. Translating gives CASSCLAGSNEQFF.

This clonotype was picked up one time. The CDR3 sequence: CASSSERLAGEETQYF. For the CDR3, the DNA is TGCGCCAGCAGCAGCGAGCGTCTAGCGGGAGAAGAGACCCAGTACTTC. V and J are TRBV5-1 and TRBJ2-7; 10 bases line up with TRBD2. The better agreement between TRBJ2-5 and the DNA end casts doubt on the J call. The germline V gene has CDR1 SGHRS and CDR2 YFSETQ. The CDR3 is 16 residues long.

In this sample, this clonotype turned up many times. This chain connects TRBV20-1 to TRBJ2-3; a weak D match, TRBD2 (5 bases). Germline lookup yields CDR1 DFQATT and CDR2 SNEGSKA (reference sequence). The V end was cut by 1 base, the J end by 6 bases, with 17 bases between. The CDR3 has 15 residues. This CDR3 is CSARGDTPGGDTQYF. The CDR3 DNA sequence: TGCAGTGCTAGAGGAGACACCCCGGGCGGGGATACGCAGTATTTT.

Regarding this clonotype: With a much larger clone just one base away, this may be a read error. The chain employs TRBV5-6 and TRBJ2-7, with 9 nucleotides matching TRBD1. CDR1 is SGHDT and CDR2 is YYEEEE in the germline V gene. There are 15 residues in the CDR3. The CDR3 nucleotides are TGTGCCAGCAGCCTGAGACCCACAGGGGGCTACGGGCAGTACTTC. This gives the protein CASSLRPTGGYGQYF. Supplemented by reference TRBV5-6 and TRBJ2-7, the full variable domain reads DAGVTQSPTHLIKTRGQQVTLRCSPKSGHDTVSWYQQALGQGPQFIFQYYEEEERQRGNFPDRFSGHQFPNYSSELNVNALLLGDSALYLCASSLRPTGGYGQYFGPGTRLTVT.

The sample holds many counts of this clonotype. This chain links TRBV20-1 with TRBJ1-2; TRBD1 agrees at 7 bases. Germline values: CDR1 DFQATT, CDR2 SNEGSKA (reference sequence). This CDR3 comprises 14 residues. V dropped 2 bases and J dropped 4; count of bases not matched to a gene: 7. CDR3 sequence: CSARPPGGSYGYTF. CDR3 DNA: TGCAGTGCTAGACCACCAGGGGGGAGCTATGGCTACACCTTC.

This clonotype has ten or more counts. The V call is TRBV6-5, the J call TRBJ1-5, with unresolved D. V shed 0 bases and J shed 9 bases, with 12 bases lying between them. Germline V gene data show CDR1 as MNHEY and CDR2 as SVGAGI. This CDR3 contains 14 residues. The CDR3 spells CASSYSGSLPPQHF. CDR3 nucleotide sequence: TGTGCCAGCAGTTACTCCGGTTCCCTCCCGCCCCAGCATTTT.

With regard to this clonotype: One junction end does not reproduce the germline sequence, and a read error may be involved. The chain couples TRBV6-1 to TRBJ2-6; TRBD1 aligns across 8 bases. This CDR3 is 17 amino acids long. Germline-derived CDR1 and CDR2 are MNHNS and SASEGT. The DNA of the CDR3 is TGCGCCAGCAGTCCCGGGACAGGCCGCTCTGGGGCCAACGTCCCGACTTTC. The encoded protein is CASSPGTGRSGANVPTF.

This clonotype was counted only a few times. A much larger clone differs by one base, so this may be a read error. The V call is TRBV19, the J call TRBJ2-3; D is unclear. Germline V CDR1 and CDR2: LNHDA, SQIVND (reference sequence). The CDR3 is 12 amino acids. The DNA for the CDR3 is TGTGCCAATAGTAAATCCACAGATACGCAGTATTTT. It translates to CANSKSTDTQYF.

With regard to this clonotype: This clone may be a read error of a much larger clone one base away. This chain connects TRBV6-1 to TRBJ2-7; D is ambiguous. This CDR3 has 13 amino acids. Germline-derived CDR1 and CDR2 are MNHNS and SASEGT. The CDR3 coding sequence is TGTGCCAGCAGTGAGACATTTCTTCTCGAGCGGTACTTC. Encoded protein: CASSETFLLERYF.

At least ten counts were recorded for this clonotype. This chain connects TRBV30 to TRBJ1-5; D uncertain. Trimming took off 3 bases at V and 4 bases at J, with 10 bases between the two ends. Germline CDR1 GTSNPN, CDR2 SVGIG (reference sequence). This CDR3 is built from 13 residues. The CDR3 DNA is TGTGCCTGGAGCGGTCTAAGGAATCAGCCCCAGCATTTT. Translating it yields CAWSGLRNQPQHF.